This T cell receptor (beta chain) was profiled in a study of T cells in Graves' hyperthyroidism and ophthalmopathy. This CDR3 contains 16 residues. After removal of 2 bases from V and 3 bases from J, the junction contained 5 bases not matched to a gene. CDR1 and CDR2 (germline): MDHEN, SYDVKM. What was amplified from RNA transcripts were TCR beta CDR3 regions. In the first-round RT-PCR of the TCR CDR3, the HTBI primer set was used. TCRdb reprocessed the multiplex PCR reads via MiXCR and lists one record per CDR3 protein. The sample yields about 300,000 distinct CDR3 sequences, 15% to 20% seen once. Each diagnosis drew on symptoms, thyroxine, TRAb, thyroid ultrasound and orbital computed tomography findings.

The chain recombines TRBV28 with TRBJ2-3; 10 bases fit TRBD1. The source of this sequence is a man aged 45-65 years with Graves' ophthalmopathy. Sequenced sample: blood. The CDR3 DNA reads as TGTGCCAGCAGTTTAACGACAGGGGGCGTGACAGATACGCAGTATTTT. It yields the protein CASSLTTGGVTDTQYF.